This is a list of T cell receptor beta chains from one sample in a study of T-cell reconstitution after alpha-beta-depleted transplantation in children. TCRdb re-derived calls from the PCR reads in MiXCR, one entry per CDR3 protein. The sample shows roughly 570,000 distinct CDR3 sequences, 27% of them seen only once. The material was PBMCs, obtained before TCRalphabeta/CD19-depleted stem cell transplant. The receptors derive from a boy under three years old with Wiskott-Aldrich syndrome, due to receive a stem cell transplant. The CDR3 runs from the conserved cysteine through the conserved F or W. A D gene is named only where the DNA matches it firmly. Only part of the rows carry a size: once, few, many, or a class if the clone is expanded.

V gene,clone size,D gene,J gene,CDR3 protein,CDR3 DNA
TRBV9,few,TRBD1,TRBJ1-5,CASSATGSGQPQHF,TGTGCCAGCAGCGCGACAGGGTCGGGCCAGCCCCAGCATTTT
TRBV20-1,few,-,TRBJ2-3,CSARYIGIDTQYF,TGCAGTGCTAGATACATAGGGATAGATACGCAGTATTTT
TRBV4-1,-,-,TRBJ2-5,CASSQEVNQETQYF,TGCGCCAGCAGCCAAGAGGTGAACCAAGAGACCCAGTACTTC
TRBV11-2,-,-,TRBJ2-1,CASSLRSSYYNEQFF,TGTGCCAGCAGCTTAAGGAGCTCATACTACAATGAGCAGTTCTTC
TRBV5-1,few,-,TRBJ2-4,CASSLGPPSQNIQYF,TGCGCCAGCAGCTTGGGACCGCCGAGCCAAAACATTCAGTACTTC
TRBV5-1,-,TRBD2,TRBJ2-3,CASSPRLAGLTDTQYF,TGCGCCAGCAGCCCCCGGCTAGCGGGACTCACAGATACGCAGTATTTT
TRBV6-1,-,TRBD1,TRBJ2-7,CASSEAGQGPYEQYF,TGTGCCAGCAGTGAAGCGGGACAGGGCCCCTACGAGCAGTACTTC
TRBV7-2,-,-,TRBJ2-3,CASSFGRTVSTDTQYF,TGTGCCAGCAGCTTCGGACGGACGGTATCCACAGATACGCAGTATTTT
TRBV12-3/TRBV12-4,few,-,TRBJ1-2,CASSFSRSVGDTF,TGTGCCAGCAGTTTTAGCAGGTCGGTAGGGGACACCTTC
TRBV6-5,few,TRBD1,TRBJ1-6,CASGRGLRLHF,TGTGCCAGCGGGAGGGGGCTGCGCCTCCACTTT
TRBV5-1,few,TRBD1,TRBJ1-1,CASSLVGQGPNTEAFF,TGCGCCAGCAGCTTGGTAGGACAGGGCCCGAACACTGAAGCTTTCTTT
TRBV27,-,TRBD1,TRBJ2-2,CASSRQGASVTEELFF,TGTGCCAGCAGTCGACAGGGGGCGTCTGTCACCGAGGAGCTGTTTTTT
TRBV5-1,-,-,TRBJ2-2,CASSLALPTHGELFF,TGCGCCAGCAGCTTGGCTCTCCCAACACACGGGGAGCTGTTTTTT
TRBV7-9,-,TRBD1,TRBJ2-1,CASSRRQGYNEQFF,TGTGCCAGCAGCCGACGACAGGGATACAATGAGCAGTTCTTC
TRBV7-8,-,-,TRBJ2-7,CASSLAVPGANSYEQYF,TGTGCCAGCAGCTTAGCGGTCCCGGGGGCAAACTCCTACGAGCAGTACTTC
TRBV6-1,-,TRBD1,TRBJ2-7,CASTKSAGGYEQYF,TGTGCCAGCACCAAGAGCGCAGGGGGCTACGAGCAGTACTTC
TRBV13,-,TRBD2,TRBJ2-1,CASGGGRALFYNEQFF,TGTGCCAGCGGAGGCGGGAGGGCCTTATTTTACAATGAGCAGTTCTTC
TRBV10-3,-,TRBD1,TRBJ2-3,CAISESRGQGSTDTQYF,TGTGCCATCAGTGAGTCCAGGGGACAGGGGAGCACAGATACGCAGTATTTT
TRBV5-1,-,TRBD1,TRBJ1-5,CASSYGTGIQPQHF,TGCGCCAGCAGCTACGGGACAGGGATCCAGCCCCAGCATTTT
TRBV6-5,-,-,TRBJ2-1,CASSYRRVSYNEQFF,TGTGCCAGCAGTTACCGGAGGGTCTCCTACAATGAGCAGTTCTTC
TRBV20-1,-,-,TRBJ1-4,CSANGWGAREKLFF,TGCAGTGCTAACGGGTGGGGGGCACGTGAAAAACTGTTTTTT
TRBV5-1,few,-,TRBJ2-4,CASSWGTGAKNIQYF,TGCGCCAGCAGCTGGGGAACAGGGGCCAAAAACATTCAGTACTTC
TRBV6-5,few,-,TRBJ2-7,CASSYSFLSSHEQYF,TGTGCCAGCAGTTACTCCTTTTTGTCGTCCCACGAGCAGTACTTC
TRBV24-1,-,TRBD2,TRBJ2-5,CATSISSGTQYF,TGTGCCACCAGTATTTCTAGCGGGACCCAGTACTTC
TRBV5-1,few,TRBD2,TRBJ2-3,CASRGGIGAADTQYF,TGCGCCAGCCGCGGGGGGATTGGTGCGGCAGATACGCAGTATTTT
TRBV7-2,-,-,TRBJ1-2,CASSQAAYGYTF,TGTGCCAGCAGCCAGGCTGCTTATGGCTACACCTTC
TRBV28,once,-,TRBJ1-2,CASSLLTGYGYTF,TGTGCCAGCAGTTTATTAACAGGCTATGGCTACACCTTC
TRBV25-1,few,TRBD1,TRBJ2-7,CASSGDRGPIQQYF,TGTGCCAGCAGTGGGGACAGGGGCCCTATTCAGCAGTACTTC
TRBV4-2,-,-,TRBJ1-1,CASSVWTVSNTEAFF,TGTGCCAGCAGCGTCTGGACAGTCTCGAACACTGAAGCTTTCTTT
TRBV20-1,-,-,TRBJ1-2,CSARDRGAGPGSYTF,TGCAGTGCTAGAGATCGTGGGGCCGGACCGGGAAGCTACACCTTC
TRBV27,many,-,TRBJ2-6,CASRPFSGANVLTF,TGTGCCAGCAGACCATTCTCTGGGGCCAACGTCCTGACTTTC
TRBV29-1,-,-,TRBJ2-1,CSVERFNDEQFF,TGCAGCGTTGAACGATTTAACGATGAGCAGTTCTTC
TRBV12-3/TRBV12-4,few,-,TRBJ1-5,CASSTWTGPSNQPQHF,TGTGCCAGCAGCACCTGGACCGGACCTAGCAATCAGCCCCAGCATTTT
TRBV21-1,-,-,TRBJ2-2,CATSGTGDTGELFF,TGTGCCACCTCAGGGACAGGAGACACCGGGGAGCTGTTTTTT
TRBV20-1,-,-,TRBJ2-4,CSANVAGIAKNIQYF,TGCAGTGCTAACGTCGCAGGGATAGCCAAAAACATTCAGTACTTC
TRBV7-2,few,-,TRBJ2-7,CASSLALSYAAYF,TGTGCCAGCAGCTTAGCGCTAAGTTACGCCGCGTACTTC
TRBV7-9,few,-,TRBJ2-2,CASSLKRPLRTGELFF,TGTGCCAGCAGCTTAAAGAGGCCGCTACGGACCGGGGAGCTGTTTTTT
TRBV29-1,few,-,TRBJ1-2,CSVKQGPNGYTF,TGCAGCGTGAAACAGGGTCCGAACGGCTACACCTTC
TRBV20-1,-,TRBD2,TRBJ2-5,CSAAWTSGIEETQYF,TGCAGTGCTGCCTGGACTAGCGGGATCGAAGAGACCCAGTACTTC
TRBV18,few,-,TRBJ1-1,CASSPLVLNTEAFF,TGTGCCAGCTCACCGCTCGTCTTGAACACTGAAGCTTTCTTT
TRBV28,few,-,TRBJ1-2,CASSLQAGYGYTF,TGTGCCAGCAGTTTACAGGCGGGATATGGCTACACCTTC
TRBV19,-,-,TRBJ2-4,CASTRTGKGTKNIQYF,TGTGCCAGTACCAGAACAGGGAAAGGCACCAAAAACATTCAGTACTTC